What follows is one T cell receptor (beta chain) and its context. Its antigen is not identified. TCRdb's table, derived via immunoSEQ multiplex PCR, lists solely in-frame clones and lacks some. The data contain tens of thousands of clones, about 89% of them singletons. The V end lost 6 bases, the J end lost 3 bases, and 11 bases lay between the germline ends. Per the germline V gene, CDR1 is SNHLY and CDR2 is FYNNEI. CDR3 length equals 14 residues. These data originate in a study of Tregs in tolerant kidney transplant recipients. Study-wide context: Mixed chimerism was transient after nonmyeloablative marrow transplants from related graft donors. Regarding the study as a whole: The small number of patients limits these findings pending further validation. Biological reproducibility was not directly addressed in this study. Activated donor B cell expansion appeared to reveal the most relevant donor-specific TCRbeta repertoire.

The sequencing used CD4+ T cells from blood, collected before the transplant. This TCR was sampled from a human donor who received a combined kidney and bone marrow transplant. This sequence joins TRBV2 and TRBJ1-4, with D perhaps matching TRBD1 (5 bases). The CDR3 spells CASSQGWSNEKLFF. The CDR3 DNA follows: TGTGCCAGCAGCCAGGGTTGGTCTAATGAAAAACTGTTTTTT. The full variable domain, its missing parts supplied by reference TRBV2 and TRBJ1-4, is EPEVTQTPSHQVTQMGQEVILRCVPISNHLYFYWYRQILGQKVEFLVSFYNNEISEKSEIFDDQFSVERPDGSNFTLKIRSTKLEDSAMYFCASSQGWSNEKLFFGSGTQLSVL.